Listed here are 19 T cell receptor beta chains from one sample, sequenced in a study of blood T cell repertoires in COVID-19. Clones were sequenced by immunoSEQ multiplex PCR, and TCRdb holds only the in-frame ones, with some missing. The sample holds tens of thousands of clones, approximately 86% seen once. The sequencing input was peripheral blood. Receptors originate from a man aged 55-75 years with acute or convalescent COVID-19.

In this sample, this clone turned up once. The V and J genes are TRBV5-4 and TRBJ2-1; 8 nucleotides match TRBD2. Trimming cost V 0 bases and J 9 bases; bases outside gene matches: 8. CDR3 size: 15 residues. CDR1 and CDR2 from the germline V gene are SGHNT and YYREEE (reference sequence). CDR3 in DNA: TGTGCCAGCAGCTTGGACGGGAGGGGTTTCGGTGAGCAGTTCTTC. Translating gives CASSLDGRGFGEQFF.

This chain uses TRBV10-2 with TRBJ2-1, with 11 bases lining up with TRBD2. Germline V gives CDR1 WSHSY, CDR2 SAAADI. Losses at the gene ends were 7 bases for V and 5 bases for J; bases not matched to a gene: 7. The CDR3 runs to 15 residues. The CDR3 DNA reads TGCGCCAGCATTAGCGGGAGGGGGTTGCACAATGAGCAGTTCTTC. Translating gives CASISGRGLHNEQFF.

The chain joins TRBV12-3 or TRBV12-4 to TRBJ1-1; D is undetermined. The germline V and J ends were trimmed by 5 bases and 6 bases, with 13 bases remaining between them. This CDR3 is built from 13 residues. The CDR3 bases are TGTGCCAGCAGTCTGCTGGAGGGATCTGAAGCTTTCTTT. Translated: CASSLLEGSEAFF.

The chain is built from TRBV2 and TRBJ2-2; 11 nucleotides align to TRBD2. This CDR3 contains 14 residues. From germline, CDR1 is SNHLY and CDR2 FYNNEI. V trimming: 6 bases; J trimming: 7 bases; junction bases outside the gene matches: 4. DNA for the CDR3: TGTGCCAGCAGACTAGCGGGGGCGGGCGGGGAGCTGTTTTTT. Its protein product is CASRLAGAGGELFF.

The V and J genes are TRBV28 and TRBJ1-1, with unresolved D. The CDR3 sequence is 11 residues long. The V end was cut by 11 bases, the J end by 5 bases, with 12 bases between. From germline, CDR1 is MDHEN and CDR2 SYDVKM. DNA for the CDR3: TGTGCCGCCTGGCGGGAGACTGAAGCTTTCTTT. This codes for CAAWRETEAFF.

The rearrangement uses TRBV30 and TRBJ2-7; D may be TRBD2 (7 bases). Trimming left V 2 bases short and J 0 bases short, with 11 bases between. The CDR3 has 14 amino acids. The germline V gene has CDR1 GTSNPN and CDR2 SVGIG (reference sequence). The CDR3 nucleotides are TGTGCCTGGAGTACGAGGGGGGGCTCCTACGAGCAGTACTTC. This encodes CAWSTRGGSYEQYF.

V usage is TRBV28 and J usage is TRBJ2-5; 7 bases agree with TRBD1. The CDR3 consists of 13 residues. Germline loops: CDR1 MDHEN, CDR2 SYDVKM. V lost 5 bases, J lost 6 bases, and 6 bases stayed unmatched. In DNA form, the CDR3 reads TGTGCCAGCAGTCACGAGGACAGGAAGACCCAGTACTTC. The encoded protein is CASSHEDRKTQYF. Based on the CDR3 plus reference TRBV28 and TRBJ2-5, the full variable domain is DVKVTQSSRYLVKRTGEKVFLECVQDMDHENMFWYRQDPGLGLRLIYFSYDVKMKEKGDIPEGYSVSREKKERFSLILESASTNQTSMYLCASSHEDRKTQYFGPGTRLLVL.

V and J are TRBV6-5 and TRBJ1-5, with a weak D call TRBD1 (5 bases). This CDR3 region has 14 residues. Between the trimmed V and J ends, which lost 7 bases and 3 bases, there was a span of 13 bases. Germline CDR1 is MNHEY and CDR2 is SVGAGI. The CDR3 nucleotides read TGTGCCAGCAACCCTGGACAAACCAATCAGCCCCAGCATTTT. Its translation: CASNPGQTNQPQHF.

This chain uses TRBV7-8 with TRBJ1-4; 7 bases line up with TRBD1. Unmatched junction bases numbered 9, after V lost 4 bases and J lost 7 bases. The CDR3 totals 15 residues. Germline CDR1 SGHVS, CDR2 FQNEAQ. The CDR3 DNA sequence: TGTGCCAGCAGCTCTCGAACAGGGGTTAGTGAAAAACTGTTTTTT. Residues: CASSSRTGVSEKLFF.

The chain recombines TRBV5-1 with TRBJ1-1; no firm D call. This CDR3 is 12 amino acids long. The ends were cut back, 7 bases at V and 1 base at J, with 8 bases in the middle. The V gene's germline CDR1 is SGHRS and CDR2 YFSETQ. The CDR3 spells CASREPNTEAFF. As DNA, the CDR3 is TGCGCCAGCCGGGAACCGAACACTGAAGCTTTCTTT.

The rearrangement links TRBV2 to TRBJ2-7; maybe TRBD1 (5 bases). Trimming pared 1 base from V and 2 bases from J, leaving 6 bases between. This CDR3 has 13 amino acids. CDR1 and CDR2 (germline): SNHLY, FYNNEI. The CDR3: CASSEGGPYEQYF. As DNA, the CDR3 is TGTGCCAGCAGTGAAGGGGGCCCCTACGAGCAGTACTTC.

CDR3 loop: CASSPAGDDTDTQYF. As DNA, the CDR3 is TGCGCCAGCAGCCCCGCAGGGGATGACACAGATACGCAGTATTTT. This chain connects TRBV5-1 to TRBJ2-3, with D possibly TRBD1 on 6 matching bases. The CDR3 covers 15 residues. Trimming pared 4 bases from V and 2 bases from J, leaving 14 bases between. The germline V gene has CDR1 SGHRS and CDR2 YFSETQ.

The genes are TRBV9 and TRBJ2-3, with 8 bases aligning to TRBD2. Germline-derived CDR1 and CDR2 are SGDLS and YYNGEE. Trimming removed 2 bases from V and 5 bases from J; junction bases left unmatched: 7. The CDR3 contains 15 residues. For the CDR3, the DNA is TGTGCCAGCAGCGTCACGGGAGGGGAGGGAGATACGCAGTATTTT. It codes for CASSVTGGEGDTQYF.

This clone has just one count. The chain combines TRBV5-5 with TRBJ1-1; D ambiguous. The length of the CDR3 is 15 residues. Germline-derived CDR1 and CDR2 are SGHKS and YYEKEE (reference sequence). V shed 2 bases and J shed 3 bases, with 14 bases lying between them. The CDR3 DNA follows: TGTGCCAGCAGCTTTTCCCCGGGTCCGGACACTGAAGCTTTCTTT. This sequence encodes CASSFSPGPDTEAFF. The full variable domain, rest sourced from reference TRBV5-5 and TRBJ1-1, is DAGVTQSPTHLIKTRGQQVTLRCSPISGHKSVSWYQQVLGQGPQFIFQYYEKEERGRGNFPDRFSARQFPNYSSELNVNALLLGDSALYLCASSFSPGPDTEAFFGQGTRLTVV.

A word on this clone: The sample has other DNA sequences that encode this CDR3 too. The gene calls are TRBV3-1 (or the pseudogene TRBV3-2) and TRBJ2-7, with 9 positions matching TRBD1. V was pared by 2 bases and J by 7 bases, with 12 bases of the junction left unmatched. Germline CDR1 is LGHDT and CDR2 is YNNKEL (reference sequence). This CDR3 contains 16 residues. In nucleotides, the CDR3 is TGTGCCAGCAGCCAATCACAGGGGGCAGGGGGGCGGGAGCAGTACTTC. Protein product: CASSQSQGAGGREQYF.

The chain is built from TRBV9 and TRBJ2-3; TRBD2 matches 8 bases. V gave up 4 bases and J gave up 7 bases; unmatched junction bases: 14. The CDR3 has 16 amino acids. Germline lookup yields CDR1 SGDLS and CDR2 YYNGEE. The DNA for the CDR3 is TGTGCCAGCAGCCCAACAGCGGCGGGAGGATTGAATACGCAGTATTTT. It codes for CASSPTAAGGLNTQYF.

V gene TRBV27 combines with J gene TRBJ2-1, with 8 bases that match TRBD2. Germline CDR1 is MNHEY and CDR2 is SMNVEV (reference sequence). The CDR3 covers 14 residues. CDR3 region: CASSGESSYNEQFF. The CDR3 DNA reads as TGTGCGAGTAGCGGGGAAAGCTCCTACAATGAGCAGTTCTTC.

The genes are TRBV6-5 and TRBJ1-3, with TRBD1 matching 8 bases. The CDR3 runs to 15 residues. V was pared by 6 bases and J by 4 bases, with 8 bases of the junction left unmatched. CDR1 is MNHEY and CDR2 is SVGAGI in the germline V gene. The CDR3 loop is CASSSRTGRGNTIYF. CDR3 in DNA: TGTGCCAGCAGCTCTAGGACAGGGAGAGGAAACACCATATATTTT.

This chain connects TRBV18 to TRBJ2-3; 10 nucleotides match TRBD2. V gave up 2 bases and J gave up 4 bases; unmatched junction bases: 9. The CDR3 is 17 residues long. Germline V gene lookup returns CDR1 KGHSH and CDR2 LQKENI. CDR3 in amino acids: CASSPGSGRAGSDTQYF. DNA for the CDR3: TGTGCCAGCTCACCAGGGAGCGGGAGGGCCGGGTCAGATACGCAGTATTTT.